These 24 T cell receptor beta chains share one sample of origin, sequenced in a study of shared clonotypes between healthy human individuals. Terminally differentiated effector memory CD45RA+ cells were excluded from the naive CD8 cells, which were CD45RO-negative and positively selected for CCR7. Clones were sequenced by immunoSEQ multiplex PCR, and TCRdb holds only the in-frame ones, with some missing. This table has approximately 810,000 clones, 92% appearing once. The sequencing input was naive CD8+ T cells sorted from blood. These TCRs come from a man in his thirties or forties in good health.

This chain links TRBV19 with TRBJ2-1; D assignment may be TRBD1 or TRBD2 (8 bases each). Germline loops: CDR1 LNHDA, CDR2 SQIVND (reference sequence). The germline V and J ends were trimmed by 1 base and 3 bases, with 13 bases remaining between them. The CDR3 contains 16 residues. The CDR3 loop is CASSIVAGQVYNEQFF. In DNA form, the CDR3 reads TGTGCCAGTAGTATAGTAGCGGGACAGGTCTACAATGAGCAGTTCTTC.

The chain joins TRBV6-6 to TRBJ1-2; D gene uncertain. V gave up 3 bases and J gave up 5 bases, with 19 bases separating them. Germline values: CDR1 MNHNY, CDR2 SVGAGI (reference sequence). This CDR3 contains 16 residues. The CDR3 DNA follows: TGTGCCAGCAGTTATTCGCCAGACAACCCGGGGTATGGCTACACCTTC. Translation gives CASSYSPDNPGYGYTF.

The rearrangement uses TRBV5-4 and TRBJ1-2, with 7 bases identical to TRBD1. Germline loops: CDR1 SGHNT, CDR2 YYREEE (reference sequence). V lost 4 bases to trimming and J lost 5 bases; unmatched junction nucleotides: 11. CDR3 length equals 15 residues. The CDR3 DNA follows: TGTGCCAGCAGCCCCTGGACAGGACTCCTTTATGGCTACACCTTC. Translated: CASSPWTGLLYGYTF.

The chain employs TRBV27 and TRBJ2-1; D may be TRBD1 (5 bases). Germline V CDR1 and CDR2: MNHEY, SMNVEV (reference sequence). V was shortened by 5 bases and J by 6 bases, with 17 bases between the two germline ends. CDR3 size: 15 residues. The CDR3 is CASSPEDPRANEQFF. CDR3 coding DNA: TGTGCCAGCAGTCCCGAGGACCCCAGGGCCAATGAGCAGTTCTTC.

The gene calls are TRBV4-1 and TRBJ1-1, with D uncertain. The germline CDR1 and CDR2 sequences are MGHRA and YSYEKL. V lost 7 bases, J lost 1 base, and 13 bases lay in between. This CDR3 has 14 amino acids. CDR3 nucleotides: TGCGCCAGCACCGGGGAGGGCCAGAACACTGAAGCTTTCTTT. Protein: CASTGEGQNTEAFF.

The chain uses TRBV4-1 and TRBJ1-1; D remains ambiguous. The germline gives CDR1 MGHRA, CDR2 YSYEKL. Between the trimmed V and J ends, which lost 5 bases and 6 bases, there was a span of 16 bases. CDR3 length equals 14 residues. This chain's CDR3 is CASSFVVGSAEAFF. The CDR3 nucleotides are TGCGCCAGCAGCTTTGTTGTGGGCAGCGCTGAAGCTTTCTTT.

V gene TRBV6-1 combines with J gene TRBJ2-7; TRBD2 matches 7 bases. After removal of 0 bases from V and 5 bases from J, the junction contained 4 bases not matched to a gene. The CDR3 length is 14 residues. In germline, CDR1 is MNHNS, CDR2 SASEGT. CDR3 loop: CASSEATGGNEQYF. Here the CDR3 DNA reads TGTGCCAGCAGTGAAGCCACGGGAGGCAACGAGCAGTACTTC.

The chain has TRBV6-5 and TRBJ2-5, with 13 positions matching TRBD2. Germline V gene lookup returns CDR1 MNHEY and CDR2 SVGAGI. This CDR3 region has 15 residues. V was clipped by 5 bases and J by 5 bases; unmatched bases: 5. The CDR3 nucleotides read TGTGCCAGCAGTCAATCGACTAGCGGGGGGGAGACCCAGTACTTC. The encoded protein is CASSQSTSGGETQYF.

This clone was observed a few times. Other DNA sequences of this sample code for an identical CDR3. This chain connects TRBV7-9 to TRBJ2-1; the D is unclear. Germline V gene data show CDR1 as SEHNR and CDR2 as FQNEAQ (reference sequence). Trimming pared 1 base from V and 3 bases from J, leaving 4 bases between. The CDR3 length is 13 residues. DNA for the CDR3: TGTGCCAGCAGCTTAGAAGTCTACAATGAGCAGTTCTTC. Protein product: CASSLEVYNEQFF.

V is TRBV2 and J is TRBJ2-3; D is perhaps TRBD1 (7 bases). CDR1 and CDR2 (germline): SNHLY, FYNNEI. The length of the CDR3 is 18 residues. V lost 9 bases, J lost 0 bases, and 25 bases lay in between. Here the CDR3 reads CASSRTTSTGPSTDTQYF. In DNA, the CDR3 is TGTGCCAGTTCCAGGACTACTTCGACAGGGCCTAGCACAGATACGCAGTATTTT.

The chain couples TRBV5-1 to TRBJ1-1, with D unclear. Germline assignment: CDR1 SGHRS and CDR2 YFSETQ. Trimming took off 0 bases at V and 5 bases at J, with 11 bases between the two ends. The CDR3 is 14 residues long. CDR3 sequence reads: CASSLEKVRTEAFF. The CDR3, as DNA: TGCGCCAGCAGCTTGGAAAAGGTTAGGACTGAAGCTTTCTTT.

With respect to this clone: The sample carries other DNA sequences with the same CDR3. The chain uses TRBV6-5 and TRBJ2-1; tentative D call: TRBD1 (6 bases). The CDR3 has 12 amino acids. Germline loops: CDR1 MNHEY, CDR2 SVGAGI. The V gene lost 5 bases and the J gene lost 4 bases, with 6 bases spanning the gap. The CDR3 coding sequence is TGTGCCAGCAGTACAGGGTACAATGAGCAGTTCTTC. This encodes CASSTGYNEQFF.

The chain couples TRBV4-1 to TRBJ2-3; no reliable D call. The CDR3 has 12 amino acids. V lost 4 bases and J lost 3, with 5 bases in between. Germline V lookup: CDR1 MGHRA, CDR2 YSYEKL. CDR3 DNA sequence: TGCGCCAGCAGCCCCAGAACAGATACGCAGTATTTT. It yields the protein CASSPRTDTQYF.

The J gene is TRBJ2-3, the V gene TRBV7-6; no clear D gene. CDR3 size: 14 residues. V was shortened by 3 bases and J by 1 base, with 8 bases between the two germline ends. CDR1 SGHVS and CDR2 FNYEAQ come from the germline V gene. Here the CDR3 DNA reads TGTGCCAGCAGCTTTTTCGGCGGCACAGATACGCAGTATTTT. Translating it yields CASSFFGGTDTQYF.

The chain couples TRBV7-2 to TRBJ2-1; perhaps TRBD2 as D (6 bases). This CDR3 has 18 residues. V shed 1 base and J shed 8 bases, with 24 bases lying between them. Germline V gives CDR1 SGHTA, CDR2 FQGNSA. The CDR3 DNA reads TGTGCCAGCAGCTTAGTGGGCAATACGGGACTTCTTAACCATGAGCAGTTCTTC. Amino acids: CASSLVGNTGLLNHEQFF.

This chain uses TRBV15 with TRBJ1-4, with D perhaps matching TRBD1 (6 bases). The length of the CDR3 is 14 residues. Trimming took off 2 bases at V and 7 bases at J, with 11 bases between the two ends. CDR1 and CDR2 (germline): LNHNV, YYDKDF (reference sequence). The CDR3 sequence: CATSRRGQTEKLFF. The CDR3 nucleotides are TGTGCCACCAGCAGAAGGGGACAAACTGAAAAACTGTTTTTT.

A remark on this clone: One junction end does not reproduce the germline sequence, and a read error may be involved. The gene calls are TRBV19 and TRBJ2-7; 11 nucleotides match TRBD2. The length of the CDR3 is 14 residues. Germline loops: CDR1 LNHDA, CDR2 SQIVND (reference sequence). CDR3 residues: CASSMGLAAYKQYF. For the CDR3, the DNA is TGTGCCAGTAGTATGGGACTAGCGGCCTACAAGCAGTACTTC.

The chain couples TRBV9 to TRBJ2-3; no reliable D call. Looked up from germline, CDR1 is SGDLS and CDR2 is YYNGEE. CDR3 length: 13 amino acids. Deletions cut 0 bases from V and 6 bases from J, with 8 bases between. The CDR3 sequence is CASSVAHADTQYF. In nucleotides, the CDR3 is TGTGCCAGCAGCGTAGCTCACGCGGATACGCAGTATTTT.

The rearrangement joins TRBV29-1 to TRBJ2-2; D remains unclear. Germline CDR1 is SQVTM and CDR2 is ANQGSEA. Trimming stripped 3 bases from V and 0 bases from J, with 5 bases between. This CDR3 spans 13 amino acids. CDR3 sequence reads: CSVDTTNTGELFF. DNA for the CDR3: TGCAGCGTTGATACAACGAACACCGGGGAGCTGTTTTTT.

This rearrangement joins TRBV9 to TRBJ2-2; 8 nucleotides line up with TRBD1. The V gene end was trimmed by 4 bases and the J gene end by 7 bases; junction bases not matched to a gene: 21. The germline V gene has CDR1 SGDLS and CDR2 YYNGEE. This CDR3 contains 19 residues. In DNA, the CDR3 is TGTGCCAGCAGCTACGGACAGGGTATACGGTTAAGAACAAGCGGGGAGCTGTTTTTT. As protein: CASSYGQGIRLRTSGELFF.

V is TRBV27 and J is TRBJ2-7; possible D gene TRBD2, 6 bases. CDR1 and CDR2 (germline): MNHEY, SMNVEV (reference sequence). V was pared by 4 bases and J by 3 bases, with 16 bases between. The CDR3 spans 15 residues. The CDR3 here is CASSSPRTKLYEQYF. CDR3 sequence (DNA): TGTGCCAGCAGTTCCCCACGGACTAAACTCTACGAGCAGTACTTC.

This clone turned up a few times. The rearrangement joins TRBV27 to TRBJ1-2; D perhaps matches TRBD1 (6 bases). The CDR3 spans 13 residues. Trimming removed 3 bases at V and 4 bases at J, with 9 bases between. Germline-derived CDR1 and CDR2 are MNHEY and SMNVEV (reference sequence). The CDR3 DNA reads TGTGCCAGCAGTTTTGGGGGCGGCTATGGCTACACCTTC. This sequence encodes CASSFGGGYGYTF.

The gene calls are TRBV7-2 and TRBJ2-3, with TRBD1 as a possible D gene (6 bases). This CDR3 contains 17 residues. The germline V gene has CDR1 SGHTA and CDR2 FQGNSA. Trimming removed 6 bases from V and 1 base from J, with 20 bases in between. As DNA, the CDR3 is TGTGCCAGCAGTGTCATACAGGGAATCGGCGGCACAGATACGCAGTATTTT. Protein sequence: CASSVIQGIGGTDTQYF.

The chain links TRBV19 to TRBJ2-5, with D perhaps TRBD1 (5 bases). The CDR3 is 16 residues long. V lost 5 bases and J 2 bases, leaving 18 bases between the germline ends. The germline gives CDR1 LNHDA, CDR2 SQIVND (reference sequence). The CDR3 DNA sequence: TGTGCCAGTAGTTTGACGTCAGGGCCCTTACAAGAGACCCAGTACTTC. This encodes CASSLTSGPLQETQYF.